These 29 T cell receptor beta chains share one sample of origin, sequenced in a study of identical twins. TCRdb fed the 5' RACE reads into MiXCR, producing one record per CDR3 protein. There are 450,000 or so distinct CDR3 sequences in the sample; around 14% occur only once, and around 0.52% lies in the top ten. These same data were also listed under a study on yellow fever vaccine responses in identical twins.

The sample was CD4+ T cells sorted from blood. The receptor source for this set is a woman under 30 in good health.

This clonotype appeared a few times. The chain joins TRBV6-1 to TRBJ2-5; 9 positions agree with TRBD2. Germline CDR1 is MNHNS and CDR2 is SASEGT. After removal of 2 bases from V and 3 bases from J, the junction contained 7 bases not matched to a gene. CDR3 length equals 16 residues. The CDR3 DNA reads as TGTGCCAGCAGTGAATTAAGCGGGAGGACGAAAGAGACCCAGTACTTC. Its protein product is CASSELSGRTKETQYF.

The CDR3 DNA reads TGTGCCAGCAGCCAGAACGAACCGGGACTAGCGGGAGGGCCAGCAGATACGCAGTATTTT. This sequence encodes CASSQNEPGLAGGPADTQYF. The V call is TRBV3-1, the J call TRBJ2-3, with 16 bases fitting TRBD2. The CDR3 is made up of 20 amino acids. Germline values: CDR1 LGHDT, CDR2 YNNKEL (reference sequence). V lost 3 bases to trimming and J lost 4 bases; unmatched junction nucleotides: 13.

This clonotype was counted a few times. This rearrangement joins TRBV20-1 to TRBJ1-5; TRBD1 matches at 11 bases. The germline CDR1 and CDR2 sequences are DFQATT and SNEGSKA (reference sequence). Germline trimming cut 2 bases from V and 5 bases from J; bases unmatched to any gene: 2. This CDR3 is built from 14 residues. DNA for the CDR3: TGCAGTGCTAGAAGGGACAGGGGGGATCAGCCCCAGCATTTT. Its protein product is CSARRDRGDQPQHF.

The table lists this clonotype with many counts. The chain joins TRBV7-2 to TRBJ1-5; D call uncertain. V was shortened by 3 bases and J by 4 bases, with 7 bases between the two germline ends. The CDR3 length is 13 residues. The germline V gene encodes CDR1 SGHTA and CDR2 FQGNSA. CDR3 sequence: CASSLQVNQPQHF. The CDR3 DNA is TGTGCCAGCAGCTTGCAGGTTAATCAGCCCCAGCATTTT. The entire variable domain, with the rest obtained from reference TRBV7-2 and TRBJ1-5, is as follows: GAGVSQSPSNKVTEKGKDVELRCDPISGHTALYWYRQSLGQGLEFLIYFQGNSAPDKSGLPSDRFSAERTGGSVSTLTIQRTQQEDSAVYLCASSLQVNQPQHFGDGTRLSIL.

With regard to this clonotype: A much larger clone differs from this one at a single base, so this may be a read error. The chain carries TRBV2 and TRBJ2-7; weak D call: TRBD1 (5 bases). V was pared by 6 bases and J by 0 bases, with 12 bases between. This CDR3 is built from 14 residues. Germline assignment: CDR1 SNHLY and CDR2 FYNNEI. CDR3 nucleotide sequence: TGTGCCAGCAGAAACGACAGACCCTCCTACGAGCAGTACTTC. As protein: CASRNDRPSYEQYF. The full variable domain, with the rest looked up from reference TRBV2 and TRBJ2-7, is EPEVTQTPSHQVTQMGQEVILRCVPISNHLYFYWYRQILGQKVEFLVSFYNNEISEKSEIFDDQFSVERPDGSNFTLKIRSTKLEDSAMYFCASRNDRPSYEQYFGPGTRLTVT.

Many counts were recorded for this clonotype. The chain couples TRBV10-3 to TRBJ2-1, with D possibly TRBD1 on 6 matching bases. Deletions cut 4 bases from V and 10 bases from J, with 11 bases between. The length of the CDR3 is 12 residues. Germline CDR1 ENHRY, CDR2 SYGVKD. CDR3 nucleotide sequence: TGTGCCATCAGTGGGACAGCCGACGAGCAGTTCTTC. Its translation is CAISGTADEQFF.

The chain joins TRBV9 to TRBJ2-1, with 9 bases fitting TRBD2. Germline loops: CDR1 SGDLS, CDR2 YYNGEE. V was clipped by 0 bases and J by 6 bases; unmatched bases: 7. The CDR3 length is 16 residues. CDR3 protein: CASSVGPSGVANEQFF. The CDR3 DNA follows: TGTGCCAGCAGCGTAGGGCCTAGCGGGGTCGCCAATGAGCAGTTCTTC.

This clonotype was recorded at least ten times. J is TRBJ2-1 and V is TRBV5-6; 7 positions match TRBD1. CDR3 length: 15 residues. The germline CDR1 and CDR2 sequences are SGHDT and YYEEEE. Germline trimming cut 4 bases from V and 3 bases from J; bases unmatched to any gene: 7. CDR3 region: CASSIPGQIYNEQFF. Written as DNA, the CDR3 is TGTGCCAGCAGCATTCCGGGACAGATCTACAATGAGCAGTTCTTC.

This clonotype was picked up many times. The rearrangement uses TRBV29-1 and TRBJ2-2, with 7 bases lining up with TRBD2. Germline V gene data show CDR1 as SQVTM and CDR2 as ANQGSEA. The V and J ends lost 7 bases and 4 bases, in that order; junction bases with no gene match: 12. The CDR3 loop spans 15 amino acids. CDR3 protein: CSGRAGLAGTGELFF. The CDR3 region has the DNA TGCAGCGGCCGCGCGGGGTTAGCGGGCACCGGGGAGCTGTTTTTT.

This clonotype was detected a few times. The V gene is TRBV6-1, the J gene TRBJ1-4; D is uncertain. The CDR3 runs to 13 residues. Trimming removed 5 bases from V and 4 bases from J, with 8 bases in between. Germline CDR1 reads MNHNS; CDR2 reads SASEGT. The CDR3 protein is CASSRRNNEKLFF. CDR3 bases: TGTGCCAGCAGTAGACGGAATAATGAAAAACTGTTTTTT.

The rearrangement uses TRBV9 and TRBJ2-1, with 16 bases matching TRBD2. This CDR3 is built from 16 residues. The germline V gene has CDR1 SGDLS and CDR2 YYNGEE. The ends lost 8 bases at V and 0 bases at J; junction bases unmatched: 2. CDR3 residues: CARGTSGGASYNEQFF. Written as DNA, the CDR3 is TGTGCCAGAGGGACTAGCGGGGGGGCCTCCTACAATGAGCAGTTCTTC. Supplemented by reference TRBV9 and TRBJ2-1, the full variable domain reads DSGVTQTPKHLITATGQRVTLRCSPRSGDLSVYWYQQSLDQGLQFLIQYYNGEERAKGNILERFSAQQFPDLHSELNLSSLELGDSALYFCARGTSGGASYNEQFFGPGTRLTVL.

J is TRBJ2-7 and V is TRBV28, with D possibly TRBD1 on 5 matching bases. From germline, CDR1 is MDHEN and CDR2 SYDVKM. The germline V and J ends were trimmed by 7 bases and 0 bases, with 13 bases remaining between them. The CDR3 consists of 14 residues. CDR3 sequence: CASKRQPTSYEQYF. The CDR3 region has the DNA TGTGCCAGCAAGAGACAGCCAACCTCCTACGAGCAGTACTTC.

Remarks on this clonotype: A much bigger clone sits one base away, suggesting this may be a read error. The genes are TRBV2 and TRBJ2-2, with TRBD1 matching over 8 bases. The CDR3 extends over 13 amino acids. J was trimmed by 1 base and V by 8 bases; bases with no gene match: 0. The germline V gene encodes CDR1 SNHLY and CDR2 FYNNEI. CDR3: CASGTGNTGELFF. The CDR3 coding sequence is TGTGCCAGCGGGACAGGGAACACCGGGGAGCTGTTTTTT.

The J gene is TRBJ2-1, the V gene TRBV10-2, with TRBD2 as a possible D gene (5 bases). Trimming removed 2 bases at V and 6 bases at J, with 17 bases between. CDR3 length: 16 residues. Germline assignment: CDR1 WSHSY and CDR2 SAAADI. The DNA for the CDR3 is TGCGCCAGCAGTGAGAGCGGTGGCCTTCCTATCAATGAGCAGTTCTTC. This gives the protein CASSESGGLPINEQFF.

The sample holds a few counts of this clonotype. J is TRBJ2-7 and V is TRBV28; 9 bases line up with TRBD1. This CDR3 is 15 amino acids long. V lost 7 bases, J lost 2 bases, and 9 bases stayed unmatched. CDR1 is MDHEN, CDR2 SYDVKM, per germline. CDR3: CASTQRDRAAYEQYF. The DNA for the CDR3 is TGTGCCAGCACCCAGAGGGACAGGGCGGCCTACGAGCAGTACTTC. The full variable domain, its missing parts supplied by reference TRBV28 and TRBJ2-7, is DVKVTQSSRYLVKRTGEKVFLECVQDMDHENMFWYRQDPGLGLRLIYFSYDVKMKEKGDIPEGYSVSREKKERFSLILESASTNQTSMYLCASTQRDRAAYEQYFGPGTRLTVT.

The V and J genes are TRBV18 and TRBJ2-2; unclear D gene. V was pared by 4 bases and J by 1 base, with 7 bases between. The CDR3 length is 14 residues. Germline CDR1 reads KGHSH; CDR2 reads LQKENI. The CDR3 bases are TGTGCCAGCTCACGCAGTGAGAACACCGGGGAGCTGTTTTTT. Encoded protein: CASSRSENTGELFF.

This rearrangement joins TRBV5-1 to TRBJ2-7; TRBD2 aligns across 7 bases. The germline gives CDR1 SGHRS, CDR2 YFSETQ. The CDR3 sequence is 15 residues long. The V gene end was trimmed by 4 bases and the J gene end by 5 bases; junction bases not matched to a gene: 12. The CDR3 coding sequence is TGCGCCAGCAGCCAGGCTGGCGGGGGTTTCGACGAGCAGTACTTC. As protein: CASSQAGGGFDEQYF.

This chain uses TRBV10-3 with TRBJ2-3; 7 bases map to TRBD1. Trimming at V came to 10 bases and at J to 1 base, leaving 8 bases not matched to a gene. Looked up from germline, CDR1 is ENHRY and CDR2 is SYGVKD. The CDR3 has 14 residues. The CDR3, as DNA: TGTGCCACCGTGGGACAGTTAGGCACAGATACGCAGTATTTT. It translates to CATVGQLGTDTQYF.

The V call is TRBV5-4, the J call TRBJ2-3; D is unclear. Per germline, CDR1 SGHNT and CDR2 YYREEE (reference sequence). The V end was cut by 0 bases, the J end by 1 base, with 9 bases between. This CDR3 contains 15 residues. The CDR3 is CASSLELWGTDTQYF. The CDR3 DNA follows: TGTGCCAGCAGCTTGGAGTTGTGGGGCACAGATACGCAGTATTTT. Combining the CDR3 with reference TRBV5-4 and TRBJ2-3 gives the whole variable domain ETGVTQSPTHLIKTRGQQVTLRCSSQSGHNTVSWYQQALGQGPQFIFQYYREEENGRGNFPPRFSGLQFPNYSSELNVNALELDDSALYLCASSLELWGTDTQYFGPGTRLTVL.

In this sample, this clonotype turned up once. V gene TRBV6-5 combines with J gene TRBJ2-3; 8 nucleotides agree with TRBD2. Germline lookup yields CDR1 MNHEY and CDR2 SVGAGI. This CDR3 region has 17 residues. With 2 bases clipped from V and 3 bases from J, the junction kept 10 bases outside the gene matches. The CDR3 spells CASSYGAGATGTDTQYF. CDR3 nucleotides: TGTGCCAGCAGTTACGGAGCGGGAGCCACAGGGACAGATACGCAGTATTTT.

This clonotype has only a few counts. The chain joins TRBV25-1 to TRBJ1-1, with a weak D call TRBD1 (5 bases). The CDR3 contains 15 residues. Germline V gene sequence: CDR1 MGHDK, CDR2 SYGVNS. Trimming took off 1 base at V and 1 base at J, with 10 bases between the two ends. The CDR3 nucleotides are TGTGCCAGCAGTGAATCTCGGGGGGGGAACACTGAAGCTTTCTTT. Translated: CASSESRGGNTEAFF.

The DNA of the CDR3 is TGTGCCAGCAGTTTTGGGGGATTCACAGATACGCAGTATTTT. Residues: CASSFGGFTDTQYF. The chain joins TRBV25-1 to TRBJ2-3; D is tentatively TRBD1 or TRBD2 (5 bases each). Trimming shortened V by 5 bases and J by 2 bases, and 11 bases separated the two germline ends. Germline-derived CDR1 and CDR2 are MGHDK and SYGVNS. This CDR3 is built from 14 residues.

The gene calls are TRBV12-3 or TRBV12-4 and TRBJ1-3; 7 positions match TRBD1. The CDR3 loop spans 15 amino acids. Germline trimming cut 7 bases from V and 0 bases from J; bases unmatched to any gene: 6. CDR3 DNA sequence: TGTGCCAGCACCTTACAGGGGAACTCTGGAAACACCATATATTTT. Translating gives CASTLQGNSGNTIYF.

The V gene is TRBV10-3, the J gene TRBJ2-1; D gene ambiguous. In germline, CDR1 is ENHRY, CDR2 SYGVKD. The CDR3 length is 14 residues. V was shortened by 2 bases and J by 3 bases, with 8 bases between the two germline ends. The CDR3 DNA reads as TGTGCCATCAGTGAGGGACGGAGCTACAATGAGCAGTTCTTC. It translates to CAISEGRSYNEQFF.

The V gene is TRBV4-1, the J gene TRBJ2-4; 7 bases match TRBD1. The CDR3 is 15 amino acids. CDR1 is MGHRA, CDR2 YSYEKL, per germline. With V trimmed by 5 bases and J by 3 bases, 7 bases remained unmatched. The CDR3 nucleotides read TGCGCCAGCAGCGAACCGGGACAGATCAAAAACATTCAGTACTTC. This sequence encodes CASSEPGQIKNIQYF.

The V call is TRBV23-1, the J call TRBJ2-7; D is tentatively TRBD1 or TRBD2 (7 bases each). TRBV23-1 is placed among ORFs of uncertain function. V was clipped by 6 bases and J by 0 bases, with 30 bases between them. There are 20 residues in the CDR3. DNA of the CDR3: TGCGCCAGCAGCTCGACAGGGAGATGGCGGGAGCGACTCCTCTCCTACGAGCAGTACTTC. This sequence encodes CASSSTGRWRERLLSYEQYF.

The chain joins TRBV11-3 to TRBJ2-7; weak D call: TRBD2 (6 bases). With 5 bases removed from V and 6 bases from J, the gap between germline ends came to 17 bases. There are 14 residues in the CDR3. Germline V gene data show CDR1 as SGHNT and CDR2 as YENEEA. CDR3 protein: CASSARSFGGEQYF. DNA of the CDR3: TGTGCCAGCAGCGCCCGATCTTTCGGGGGCGAGCAGTACTTC.

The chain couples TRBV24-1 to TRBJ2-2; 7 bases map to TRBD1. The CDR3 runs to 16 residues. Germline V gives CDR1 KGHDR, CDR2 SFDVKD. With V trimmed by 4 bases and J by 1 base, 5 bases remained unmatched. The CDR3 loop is CATSELRTGNTGELFF. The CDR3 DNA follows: TGTGCCACCAGTGAGCTCCGGACAGGGAACACCGGGGAGCTGTTTTTT.

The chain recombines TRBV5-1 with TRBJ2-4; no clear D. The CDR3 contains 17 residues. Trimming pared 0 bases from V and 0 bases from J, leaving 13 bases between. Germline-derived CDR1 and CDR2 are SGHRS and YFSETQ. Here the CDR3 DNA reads TGCGCCAGCAGCTTGGCCGGTATTACGGTAGCCAAAAACATTCAGTACTTC. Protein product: CASSLAGITVAKNIQYF.